This T cell receptor beta chain was documented in a study of shared clonotypes between healthy human individuals. Turning to the study itself: CD4 naive and CD4 memory each took three plates per donor, while CD8 naive took two and CD8 memory one.

Broader study findings: Naive subsets, compared against memory subsets, generally had larger estimated richness values.

V lost 0 bases and J 7 bases, leaving 16 bases between the germline ends. Per germline, CDR1 SNHLY and CDR2 FYNNEI. CDR3 length: 16 residues. Turning to this clone: Its antigen remains unknown.

Sequencing used immunoSEQ multiplex PCR; TCRdb keeps in-frame clones, though not all of them. Of approximately 88,000 clones detected, about 70% appear once; the ten largest clones hold approximately 46%. Those who donated, Caucasian adults without exception, all lived in Nashville, Tennessee. The clonotype comes from a man in his thirties or forties in good health. V gene TRBV2 combines with J gene TRBJ2-4; possible D gene TRBD1, 6 bases. Sequences were obtained from memory CD8+ T cells sorted from blood. The subset here: CD45RO+ cells pooled with CCR7-negative TemRA cells. CDR3 in DNA: TGTGCCAGCAGTGAAGCGTGGGGGCTGGGCGTGAACATTCAGTACTTC. Its protein product is CASSEAWGLGVNIQYF.